This is a list of T cell receptor beta chains from one sample in a study of shared clonotypes between healthy human individuals. Clones were read by immunoSEQ multiplex PCR, and TCRdb kept only the in-frame ones, dropping some. The table records 550,000 to 850,000 clones, 72% of them present only once. Material for sequencing was memory CD4+ T cells sorted from blood. These receptors were collected from a young woman in good health. Each CDR3 is given with its conserved first and last residue. The D gene is left open where the match is weak. Not every row has a clone size; where given, it reads once, few, many or a size class.

clone_size: NA; v_call: TRBV7-7; d_call: NA; j_call: TRBJ2-2; cdr3_aa: CASSLSENTGELFF; cdr3_nt: TGTGCCAGCAGCTTATCAGAGAACACCGGGGAGCTGTTTTTT
clone_size: NA; v_call: TRBV6-5; d_call: NA; j_call: TRBJ2-7; cdr3_aa: CASTEGGARDEQYF; cdr3_nt: TGTGCCAGCACCGAGGGGGGGGCCAGAGACGAGCAGTACTTC
clone_size: NA; v_call: TRBV10-1; d_call: NA; j_call: TRBJ1-2; cdr3_aa: CASSDRAYGYTF; cdr3_nt: TGCGCCAGCAGTGACAGGGCTTATGGCTACACCTTC
clone_size: NA; v_call: TRBV27; d_call: NA; j_call: TRBJ2-5; cdr3_aa: CASSRGETQYF; cdr3_nt: TGTGCCAGCAGCCGAGGGGAGACCCAGTACTTC
clone_size: many; v_call: TRBV11-2; d_call: NA; j_call: TRBJ1-1; cdr3_aa: CASSKSQEAFF; cdr3_nt: TGTGCCAGCAGCAAATCCCAGGAAGCTTTCTTT
clone_size: NA; v_call: TRBV28; d_call: NA; j_call: TRBJ2-7; cdr3_aa: CASRGGSWVEQYF; cdr3_nt: TGTGCCAGCAGGGGGGGCAGTTGGGTAGAGCAGTACTTC
clone_size: once; v_call: TRBV2; d_call: NA; j_call: TRBJ2-7; cdr3_aa: CASSGQAMEYEQYF; cdr3_nt: TGTGCCAGCAGTGGGCAGGCCATGGAATACGAGCAGTACTTC
clone_size: few; v_call: TRBV5-1; d_call: TRBD2; j_call: TRBJ2-3; cdr3_aa: CASSVGGSSGGTDTQYF; cdr3_nt: TGCGCCAGCAGCGTTGGGGGGTCTAGCGGAGGCACAGATACGCAGTATTTT
clone_size: NA; v_call: TRBV7-9; d_call: TRBD1; j_call: TRBJ1-1; cdr3_aa: CASSFTRTGGKTAFF; cdr3_nt: TGTGCCAGCAGCTTCACCCGGACAGGCGGAAAAACGGCTTTCTTT
clone_size: NA; v_call: TRBV5-8; d_call: NA; j_call: TRBJ1-3; cdr3_aa: CASSVDRSGNTIYF; cdr3_nt: TGTGCCAGCAGCGTTGATCGCTCTGGAAACACCATATATTTT
clone_size: few; v_call: TRBV2; d_call: NA; j_call: TRBJ2-2; cdr3_aa: CASSEFTSIRELFF; cdr3_nt: TGTGCCAGCAGTGAATTTACTTCAATCCGGGAGCTGTTTTTT
clone_size: once; v_call: TRBV20-1; d_call: NA; j_call: TRBJ2-5; cdr3_aa: CSASMRETQYF; cdr3_nt: TGCAGTGCTAGTATGAGAGAGACCCAGTACTTC
clone_size: NA; v_call: TRBV29-1; d_call: NA; j_call: TRBJ2-5; cdr3_aa: CSVRTGGETQYF; cdr3_nt: TGCAGCGTTAGAACAGGAGGAGAGACCCAGTACTTC
clone_size: NA; v_call: TRBV9; d_call: NA; j_call: TRBJ2-5; cdr3_aa: CASSPSLTGTQETQYF; cdr3_nt: TGTGCCAGCAGCCCCTCTTTGACAGGCACCCAAGAGACCCAGTACTTC
clone_size: NA; v_call: TRBV14; d_call: TRBD2; j_call: TRBJ2-1; cdr3_aa: CASSQQVGRASYNEQFF; cdr3_nt: TGTGCCAGCAGCCAACAAGTCGGGAGGGCCTCCTACAATGAGCAGTTCTTC
clone_size: NA; v_call: TRBV12-2; d_call: NA; j_call: TRBJ2-1; cdr3_aa: CASRFGLAGLRYNEQFF; cdr3_nt: TGTGCAAGTCGCTTCGGACTAGCGGGGCTTAGATACAATGAGCAGTTCTTC
clone_size: many; v_call: TRBV7-9; d_call: TRBD1; j_call: TRBJ1-5; cdr3_aa: CASSSWTGRTSNQPQHF; cdr3_nt: TGTGCCAGCAGCTCCTGGACAGGGCGGACGAGCAATCAGCCCCAGCATTTT
clone_size: NA; v_call: TRBV5-4; d_call: NA; j_call: TRBJ1-1; cdr3_aa: CASSLFGLGGTEAFF; cdr3_nt: TGTGCCAGCAGCTTGTTCGGTTTGGGAGGCACTGAAGCTTTCTTT
clone_size: NA; v_call: TRBV6-1; d_call: NA; j_call: TRBJ1-1; cdr3_aa: CASSEQSWGVFGTEAFF; cdr3_nt: TGTGCCAGCAGTGAGCAGAGCTGGGGGGTATTTGGCACTGAAGCTTTCTTT
clone_size: NA; v_call: TRBV11-2; d_call: NA; j_call: TRBJ2-3; cdr3_aa: CASSKTGVAPRTDTQYF; cdr3_nt: TGTGCCAGCAGCAAGACGGGAGTGGCCCCTCGCACAGATACGCAGTATTTT
clone_size: NA; v_call: TRBV28; d_call: NA; j_call: TRBJ2-1; cdr3_aa: CASSRGGPYNEQFF; cdr3_nt: TGTGCCAGCAGCCGGGGCGGCCCCTACAATGAGCAGTTCTTC
clone_size: NA; v_call: TRBV19; d_call: NA; j_call: TRBJ2-7; cdr3_aa: CASSTPGGGQYF; cdr3_nt: TGTGCCAGTAGTACCCCAGGGGGAGGGCAGTACTTC
clone_size: NA; v_call: TRBV27; d_call: TRBD2; j_call: TRBJ2-7; cdr3_aa: CASRASGTSGSNEQYF; cdr3_nt: TGTGCCAGCAGAGCCTCCGGGACTAGCGGGAGTAACGAGCAGTACTTC
clone_size: NA; v_call: TRBV28; d_call: NA; j_call: TRBJ2-7; cdr3_aa: CASRSLSGSYEQYF; cdr3_nt: TGTGCCAGCAGGAGCCTTTCGGGGTCCTACGAGCAGTACTTC
clone_size: few; v_call: TRBV9; d_call: NA; j_call: TRBJ2-2; cdr3_aa: CASSSSVTGELFF; cdr3_nt: TGTGCCAGCAGCTCTAGCGTGACCGGGGAGCTGTTTTTT
clone_size: NA; v_call: TRBV5-1; d_call: NA; j_call: TRBJ2-3; cdr3_aa: CASFVSSDTQYF; cdr3_nt: TGCGCCAGCTTTGTTAGCTCAGATACGCAGTATTTT